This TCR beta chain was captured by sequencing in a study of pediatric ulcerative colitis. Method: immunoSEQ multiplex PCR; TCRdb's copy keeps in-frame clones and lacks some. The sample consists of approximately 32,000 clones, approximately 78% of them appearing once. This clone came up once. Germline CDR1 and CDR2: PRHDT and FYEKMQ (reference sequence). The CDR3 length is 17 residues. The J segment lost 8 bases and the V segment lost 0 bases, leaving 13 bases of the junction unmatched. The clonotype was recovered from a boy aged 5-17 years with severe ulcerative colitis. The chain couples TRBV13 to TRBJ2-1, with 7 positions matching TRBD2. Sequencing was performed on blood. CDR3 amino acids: CASSLGTGGGALDEQFF. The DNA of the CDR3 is TGTGCCAGCAGCTTAGGGACTGGCGGGGGAGCGCTCGATGAGCAGTTCTTC. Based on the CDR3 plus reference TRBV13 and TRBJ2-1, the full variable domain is AAGVIQSPRHLIKEKRETATLKCYPIPRHDTVYWYQQGPGQDPQFLISFYEKMQSDKGSIPDRFSAQQFSDYHSELNMSSLELGDSALYFCASSLGTGGGALDEQFFGPGTRLTVL.